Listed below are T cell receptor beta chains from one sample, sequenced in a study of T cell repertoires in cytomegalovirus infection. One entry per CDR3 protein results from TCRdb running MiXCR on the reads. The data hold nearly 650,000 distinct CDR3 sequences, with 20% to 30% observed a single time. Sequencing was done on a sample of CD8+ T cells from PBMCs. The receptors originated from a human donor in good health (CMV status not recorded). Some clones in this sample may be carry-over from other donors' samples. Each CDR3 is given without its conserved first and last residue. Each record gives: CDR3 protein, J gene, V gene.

CDR3aa: ASSLGLAGGPDTQY; j_gene: TRBJ2-3; v_gene: TRBV12-3/TRBV12-4
CDR3aa: ASSQLAGAQETQY; j_gene: TRBJ2-5; v_gene: TRBV6-1
CDR3aa: ASRPITDLQETQY; j_gene: TRBJ2-5; v_gene: TRBV28
CDR3aa: SVQGQGADTEAF; j_gene: TRBJ1-1; v_gene: TRBV29-1
CDR3aa: ASSPMSRGTEAF; j_gene: TRBJ1-1; v_gene: TRBV6-2/TRBV6-3
CDR3aa: ASSLWDFGTGVWNKQF; j_gene: TRBJ2-1; v_gene: TRBV27
CDR3aa: AISDWGTGQGGTDTQY; j_gene: TRBJ2-3; v_gene: TRBV10-3
CDR3aa: ATSRRTSGEYEQY; j_gene: TRBJ2-7; v_gene: TRBV15
CDR3aa: SAHQGVLNYGYT; j_gene: TRBJ1-2; v_gene: TRBV20-1
CDR3aa: ATSRGRDRESHGYT; j_gene: TRBJ1-2; v_gene: TRBV15
CDR3aa: ASRKSGDTNQPQH; j_gene: TRBJ1-5; v_gene: TRBV7-3
CDR3aa: ASSTRLGDEQF; j_gene: TRBJ2-1; v_gene: TRBV25-1
CDR3aa: ASSSSGGRYQPQH; j_gene: TRBJ1-5; v_gene: TRBV28
CDR3aa: SARPTGTPDTQY; j_gene: TRBJ2-3; v_gene: TRBV20-1
CDR3aa: VSSRTGISSTEAF; j_gene: TRBJ1-1; v_gene: TRBV7-9
CDR3aa: ASSEGQLYQETQY; j_gene: TRBJ2-5; v_gene: TRBV7-2
CDR3aa: ASSPTTGGIQRPTDEQY; j_gene: TRBJ2-7; v_gene: TRBV14
CDR3aa: ASSLVGGPLSYEQY; j_gene: TRBJ2-7; v_gene: TRBV27
CDR3aa: SVEDPVNEQF; j_gene: TRBJ2-1; v_gene: TRBV29-1
CDR3aa: ASSPPGYEQY; j_gene: TRBJ2-7; v_gene: TRBV7-2
CDR3aa: ASARGVWDTEAF; j_gene: TRBJ1-1; v_gene: TRBV2
CDR3aa: VSSRPGLAGHNEQF; j_gene: TRBJ2-1; v_gene: TRBV3-1
CDR3aa: SVARTGLDGYT; j_gene: TRBJ1-2; v_gene: TRBV29-1
CDR3aa: ASSPDSEAQH; j_gene: TRBJ1-5; v_gene: TRBV7-4
CDR3aa: ASKAAISEAF; j_gene: TRBJ1-1; v_gene: TRBV5-6
CDR3aa: SALGGVGADTQY; j_gene: TRBJ2-3; v_gene: TRBV29-1
CDR3aa: SARDPSGGRYRFYNEQF; j_gene: TRBJ2-1; v_gene: TRBV20-1
CDR3aa: ASSHSGAGGQETQY; j_gene: TRBJ2-5; v_gene: TRBV4-1
CDR3aa: ASRPSYQDRGATDTQY; j_gene: TRBJ2-3; v_gene: TRBV6-6
CDR3aa: ASRLSGGVYYEQY; j_gene: TRBJ2-7; v_gene: TRBV7-2
CDR3aa: ASSGTSGALRETQY; j_gene: TRBJ2-5; v_gene: TRBV12-3/TRBV12-4
CDR3aa: SVGPSGYGYT; j_gene: TRBJ1-2; v_gene: TRBV29-1
CDR3aa: ASSVAPDTQY; j_gene: TRBJ2-3; v_gene: TRBV9
CDR3aa: ASTRGGNTEAF; j_gene: TRBJ1-1; v_gene: TRBV28
CDR3aa: ASSLESSWTSSPLH; j_gene: TRBJ1-6; v_gene: TRBV28
CDR3aa: VSSPDLGWTEAF; j_gene: TRBJ1-1; v_gene: TRBV7-3
CDR3aa: SDTIWGPSYNEQF; j_gene: TRBJ2-1; v_gene: TRBV29-1
CDR3aa: ASCGGEADTQY; j_gene: TRBJ2-3; v_gene: TRBV2
CDR3aa: ASSLSGTGLQPQH; j_gene: TRBJ1-5; v_gene: TRBV5-6
CDR3aa: SARGFRYQETQY; j_gene: TRBJ2-5; v_gene: TRBV20-1
CDR3aa: ASSDSKRVGYT; j_gene: TRBJ1-2; v_gene: TRBV6-4